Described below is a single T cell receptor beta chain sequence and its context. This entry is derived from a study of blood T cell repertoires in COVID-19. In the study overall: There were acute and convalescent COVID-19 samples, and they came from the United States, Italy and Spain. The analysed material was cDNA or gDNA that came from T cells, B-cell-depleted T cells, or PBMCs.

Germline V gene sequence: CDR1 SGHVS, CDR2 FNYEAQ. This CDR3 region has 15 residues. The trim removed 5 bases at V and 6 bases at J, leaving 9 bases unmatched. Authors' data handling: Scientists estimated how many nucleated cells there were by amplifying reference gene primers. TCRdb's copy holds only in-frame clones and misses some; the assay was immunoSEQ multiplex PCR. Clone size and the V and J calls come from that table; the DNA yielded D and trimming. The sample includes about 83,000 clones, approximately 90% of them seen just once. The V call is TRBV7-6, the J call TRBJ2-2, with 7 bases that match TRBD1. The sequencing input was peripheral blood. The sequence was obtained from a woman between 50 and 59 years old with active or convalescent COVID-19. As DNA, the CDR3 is TGTGCCAGCAGCCAGAGGACAGGCCCTCCCGGGGAGCTGTTTTTT. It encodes CASSQRTGPPGELFF.